This T cell receptor beta chain was sequenced during a study of somatic mutations in cytotoxic T cells in rheumatoid arthritis (dated by TCRdb to the late 2010s). Study-wide context: Patient peripheral blood (roughly 32 ml EDTA) was drawn right after diagnosis and before any treatment started. The median ages of the patient and control groups were essentially identical. For some 68 rheumatoid arthritis patients and 15 to 20 healthy controls, TCRB deep sequencing was carried out. The study asked whether expanded CD8+ T-cell clones in newly diagnosed, untreated rheumatoid arthritis carry somatic mutations, and used TCRB deep sequencing to characterize clonality. Some T-cell populations stained with V beta antibodies were sorted by flow on a FACSAria II or Sony SH800 to nearly 100% purity, with sorted V beta1+ cells additionally subjected to TCRB sequencing.

At the junction V is shortened by 5 bases and J by 5 bases; bases outside the gene matches: 14. Reading from cysteine to phenylalanine, the CDR3 counts 17 amino acids. Only the CDR3 DNA is retained, 51 bases long and in frame from the first base. The germline V gene (reference sequence) yields LNHDA for CDR1 and SQIVND for CDR2. Points the paper makes about the study in general: The largest CD8+ clone made up more than 20% of CD8+ cells in about an eighth of the roughly 60 patients, and blood and synovial fluid shared several identical CD8+ TCRB sequences. An increase of CD8+ clonality with age was seen in patients (Spearman r ~ 0.49) but not in healthy controls. No adjustment for multiple comparisons was made for the slight TRBV07 underrepresentation in patients. It was unknown which antigens the expanded CD8+ clones targeted, and their absence from virus-specific databases did not exclude viral specificity. There was no significant difference in CD8+ T-cell clonality between rheumatoid arthritis patients and age-matched healthy controls.

Positive magnetic bead selection on an AutoMACS was used to isolate CD4+ and CD8+ cells, with flow cytometry used to check purity. Clonal expansions were first screened by flow cytometry with a TCR V beta antibody panel, then characterized by TCRB deep sequencing of sorted CD8+ fractions. Peripheral blood mononuclear cells were isolated by Ficoll-Paque PLUS density gradient separation. DNA from CD4-enriched, CD8-enriched or PBMC samples was extracted using Nucleospin Tissue or Tissue XS kits and then quantified on a Qubit 2.0 fluorometer. The immunoSEQ assay was applied to genomic DNA for TCRB CDR3 sequencing. On the study's bioinformatics: Patient CD8+ clones larger than 1% were compared against published virus-specific TCRB sequences, and only a few matched. Analyses were restricted to productive TCRB rearrangements. Defining a clone by its unique TCRB CDR3 sequence, the study calculated clonality as a productive clonality index derived from Shannon entropy. To calculate repertoire overlap between two samples, the template counts of each clone were considered relative to each sample's total templates. V-gene usage measured by flow cytometry correlated with TCRB sequencing V-gene usage, with a Spearman r of 0.61. As stored in TCRdb, this immuneACCESS dataset retains in-frame rearrangements with V and J assigned. A fraction of the clones does not appear; measured against another copy, unresolved V genes explain less than half of the discrepancy, and the remainder lacks a known reason. From that table come the V and J calls and clone size; the DNA was used to work out D and trimming. Within this sample are 20,000 to 25,000 clones, with about 82% of them counted one time only. Of the sample, 3% to 4% is held by the ten largest clones.

In regard to this clone: Its antigen is unknown. No much larger clone is present one base from it, and per-base qualities are unavailable.

The specimen sequenced was CD8+ T cells sorted from blood. The TCR was taken from an adult with rheumatoid arthritis. The chain couples TRBV19 to TRBJ2-5, with 10 bases in between that match TRBD1. The CDR3 reads CASSVGQGIVLMETQYF. The DNA reads TGTGCCAGTAGTGTGGGACAGGGGATAGTCCTTATGGAGACCCAGTACTTC.